This TCR gamma chain was observed in a study of gamma delta lymphoproliferative disorders and STAT genes. At the level of the study: For the delta chain, EuroClonality-NGS standard procedure was applied. The study, taken as a whole, reports: In whole-repertoire clustering, gamma separated patients from controls, unlike delta.

Germline values: CDR1 EGSNGY, CDR2 YDSYNSKV. Losses at the gene ends were 6 bases for V and 2 bases for J; bases not matched to a gene: 0. There are 12 residues in the CDR3. TCRdb used CATT to re-call clones from the multiplex PCR reads. The sample lists roughly 2,400 gamma-chain clones, 9% to 12% occurring once. Sequencing used genomic DNA taken from PBMCs of patients and controls. There are a few counts of this clone. Its antigen remains unidentified. The sample taken for sequencing was blood. This clonotype was sampled from a human donor in good health. The rearrangement joins TRGV2 to TRGJP2. TCRdb records no J gene; here it was assigned by comparing the DNA to germline. CDR3 amino acids: CATWSSDWIKTF. The CDR3 region has the DNA TGTGCCACCTGGAGTAGTGATTGGATCAAGACGTTT.